The next 26 T cell receptor beta chains were all read from a single sample in a study of chronic HIV infection and antiretroviral therapy. MiXCR, run by TCRdb on the 5' RACE reads, gives a single entry per CDR3 protein. Among some 37,000 distinct CDR3 sequences listed, roughly 8% were seen once. The sample was peripheral blood. The receptors originated from an adult who had HIV and had not received antiretroviral therapy, or was an uninfected healthy control (not recorded which).

At least ten counts were recorded for this clonotype. J is TRBJ1-2 and V is TRBV28; D unresolved. The CDR3 runs 15 residues. Looked up from germline, CDR1 is MDHEN and CDR2 is SYDVKM. The germline V and J ends were trimmed by 6 bases and 5 bases, with 19 bases remaining between them. CDR3 sequence: CASRESRAGGYGYTF. The CDR3 DNA reads TGTGCCAGCAGGGAGAGCCGAGCAGGTGGTTATGGCTACACCTTC.

This clonotype was observed many times. This chain joins TRBV6-5 and TRBJ2-7, with TRBD1 identical over 12 bases. The CDR3 loop spans 15 amino acids. CDR1 is MNHEY and CDR2 is SVGAGI in the germline V gene. Trimming took 5 bases from V and 2 from J; bases not matched to a gene: 4. CDR3: CASSPGTGGTYEQYF. CDR3 DNA sequence: TGTGCCAGCAGTCCCGGGACAGGGGGCACCTACGAGCAGTACTTC.

There are many counts of this clonotype. The gene calls are TRBV29-1 and TRBJ2-3; D remains unclear. CDR3 length: 14 amino acids. Germline V gene lookup returns CDR1 SQVTM and CDR2 ANQGSEA. CDR3 coding DNA: TGCAGAGTTTCAGGACGGCAGAACACAGATACGCAGTATTTT. It translates to CRVSGRQNTDTQYF.

The rearrangement uses TRBV20-1 and TRBJ2-5; TRBD1 aligns across 8 bases. The CDR3 spans 15 residues. V lost 6 bases to trimming and J lost 4 bases; unmatched junction nucleotides: 13. Per germline, CDR1 DFQATT and CDR2 SNEGSKA (reference sequence). The CDR3 is CSAPEAGGLGETQYF. The CDR3 region has the DNA TGCAGTGCCCCTGAGGCAGGGGGCCTCGGAGAGACCCAGTACTTC.

This clonotype occurred many times. This chain uses TRBV6-6 with TRBJ1-5; D is unclear. CDR3 length: 15 residues. CDR1 is MNHNY and CDR2 is SVGAGI in the germline V gene (reference sequence). Trimming cost V 6 bases and J 4 bases, with 16 bases left between them. For the CDR3, the DNA is TGTGCCAGCAGGCCCCATGACCTGGAGAATCAGCCCCAGCATTTT. Residues: CASRPHDLENQPQHF.

This clonotype showed up just a few times. The chain has TRBV29-1 and TRBJ2-7; maybe TRBD1 (7 bases). Trimming took 0 bases from V and 5 from J, leaving 11 bases between them. The CDR3 sequence is 13 residues long. In germline, CDR1 is SQVTM, CDR2 ANQGSEA. As DNA, the CDR3 is TGCAGCGTTGAAGAGCAGGGGGAGGACGAGCAGTACTTC. Protein: CSVEEQGEDEQYF.

This clonotype was seen ten or more times. The V call is TRBV12-3 or TRBV12-4, the J call TRBJ2-1; a possible D gene is TRBD2 (6 bases). This CDR3 contains 14 residues. The V end lost 1 base, the J end lost 2 bases, and 6 bases lay between the germline ends. CDR3 amino acids: CASSLGGAYNEQFF. CDR3 sequence (DNA): TGTGCCAGCAGTTTAGGGGGGGCCTACAATGAGCAGTTCTTC.

Many counts were recorded for this clonotype. This rearrangement joins TRBV20-1 to TRBJ1-5, with D perhaps TRBD1 (6 bases). The V end lost 1 base, the J end lost 4 bases, and 8 bases lay between the germline ends. Germline V gene lookup returns CDR1 DFQATT and CDR2 SNEGSKA (reference sequence). The CDR3 is 13 amino acids. This CDR3 reads CSARGDINQPQHF. In DNA, the CDR3 is TGCAGTGCTAGAGGGGACATAAATCAGCCCCAGCATTTT.

This clonotype was seen many times. The V and J genes are TRBV11-2 and TRBJ2-6, with D possibly being TRBD1 or TRBD2 (5 bases each). CDR3 length: 17 amino acids. The germline V gene has CDR1 SGHAT and CDR2 FQNNGV. Trimming shortened V by 1 base and J by 2 bases, and 12 bases separated the two germline ends. CDR3 protein: CASSLGPGPTGANVLTF. The CDR3 nucleotides read TGTGCCAGCAGCTTAGGCCCGGGGCCCACTGGGGCCAACGTCCTGACTTTC.

In this sample, this clonotype turned up many times. The V gene is TRBV20-1, the J gene TRBJ2-1; D remains unclear. The CDR3 totals 12 residues. Germline V lookup: CDR1 DFQATT, CDR2 SNEGSKA (reference sequence). Trimming removed 3 bases from V and 6 bases from J, with 9 bases in between. CDR3 nucleotide sequence: TGCAGTGCTAGTCCTTTCCCCAATGAGCAGTTCTTC. Translated, it gives CSASPFPNEQFF.

The J gene is TRBJ2-2, the V gene TRBV29-1; D gene uncertain. CDR3 length: 13 residues. Germline lookup yields CDR1 SQVTM and CDR2 ANQGSEA. V was trimmed by 2 bases and J by 0 bases, leaving 4 bases between them. CDR3 loop: CSVELANTGELFF. For the CDR3, the DNA is TGCAGCGTTGAACTCGCGAACACCGGGGAGCTGTTTTTT.

CDR3 region: CSARAATQYF. For the CDR3, the DNA is TGCAGTGCTAGGGCCGCTACGCAGTATTTT. The chain employs TRBV20-1 and TRBJ2-3; no firm D call. Trimming left V 3 bases short and J 8 bases short, with 6 bases between. The CDR3 has 10 amino acids. The germline gives CDR1 DFQATT, CDR2 SNEGSKA (reference sequence).

This clonotype was seen many times. The chain joins TRBV12-3 or TRBV12-4 to TRBJ2-6; D tentatively reads TRBD1 or TRBD2 (5 bases each). Trimming left V 3 bases short and J 4 bases short, with 10 bases between. This CDR3 has 15 amino acids. The CDR3 loop reads CASSLPGAGANVLTF. CDR3 coding DNA: TGTGCCAGCAGTTTGCCCGGGGCAGGGGCCAACGTCCTGACTTTC.

This clonotype occurred a few times. The chain recombines TRBV28 with TRBJ1-2; D remains unclear. Trimming cost V 2 bases and J 4 bases, with 11 bases left between them. Germline CDR1 and CDR2: MDHEN and SYDVKM. CDR3 length equals 14 residues. CDR3 sequence reads: CASSLAGGLYGYTF. CDR3 nucleotides: TGTGCCAGCAGTTTAGCAGGCGGACTCTATGGCTACACCTTC.

There are a few counts of this clonotype. V and J are TRBV25-1 and TRBJ1-5; D perhaps matches TRBD1 (5 bases). V was clipped by 2 bases and J by 7 bases, with 12 bases between them. The CDR3 is 14 amino acids. Germline loops: CDR1 MGHDK, CDR2 SYGVNS. The CDR3 protein is CASSEPGAWQPQHF. CDR3 nucleotide sequence: TGTGCCAGCAGTGAACCCGGGGCTTGGCAGCCCCAGCATTTT.

This clonotype showed up many times. V usage is TRBV20-1 and J usage is TRBJ2-3, with D perhaps TRBD2 (5 bases). The CDR3 is 16 amino acids. V was clipped by 0 bases and J by 2 bases, with 15 bases between them. CDR1 and CDR2 from the germline V gene are DFQATT and SNEGSKA (reference sequence). DNA of the CDR3: TGCAGTGCTAGAGACGAGAGGAAGCGGTACACAGATACGCAGTATTTT. Its protein is CSARDERKRYTDTQYF.

The sample holds many counts of this clonotype. V and J are TRBV11-2 and TRBJ2-7; tentatively, D is TRBD1 (5 bases). The CDR3 contains 15 residues. V was shortened by 5 bases and J by 3 bases, with 17 bases between the two germline ends. Germline V CDR1 and CDR2: SGHAT, FQNNGV. The chain's CDR3 is CASSLGPGRDYEQYF. The CDR3 nucleotides are TGTGCCAGCAGCCTTGGTCCGGGCAGGGACTACGAGCAGTACTTC.

A few counts support this clonotype. This chain connects TRBV2 to TRBJ2-3; D is undetermined. CDR1 and CDR2 from the germline V gene are SNHLY and FYNNEI. Trimming shortened V by 2 bases and J by 1 base, and 4 bases separated the two germline ends. The length of the CDR3 is 13 residues. CDR3 in amino acids: CASSEPGTDTQYF. In DNA form, the CDR3 reads TGTGCCAGCAGTGAACCCGGCACAGATACGCAGTATTTT.

The chain combines TRBV28 with TRBJ2-3; 16 bases line up with TRBD2. Germline CDR1 is MDHEN and CDR2 is SYDVKM. Losses at the gene ends were 10 bases for V and 7 bases for J; bases not matched to a gene: 11. The CDR3 has 16 residues. The CDR3 loop reads CAISGTSGRETYTQYF. In DNA form, the CDR3 reads TGTGCCATCTCCGGGACTAGCGGGAGGGAGACCTATACGCAGTATTTT.

This clonotype has a count of ten or more. The chain is built from TRBV10-3 and TRBJ2-3; TRBD2 aligns across 10 bases. This CDR3 has 18 amino acids. Germline CDR1 and CDR2: ENHRY and SYGVKD. J was trimmed by 3 bases and V by 0 bases; bases with no gene match: 9. The CDR3 DNA sequence: TGTGCCATCAGTGAGTCAGGGCCTAGCGGGAGAAATACAGATACGCAGTATTTT. It translates to CAISESGPSGRNTDTQYF.

At least ten counts were recorded for this clonotype. The chain employs TRBV7-2 and TRBJ2-1; perhaps TRBD1 as D (6 bases). Trimming pared 4 bases from V and 8 bases from J, leaving 9 bases between. The CDR3 runs to 12 residues. CDR1 is SGHTA and CDR2 is FQGNSA in the germline V gene. This CDR3 reads CASSWGQDEQFF. Here the CDR3 DNA reads TGTGCCAGCAGCTGGGGGCAAGATGAGCAGTTCTTC.

This clonotype was picked up a small number of times. V and J are TRBV7-2 and TRBJ1-6; D gene ambiguous. The CDR3 has 15 residues. Germline V gene lookup returns CDR1 SGHTA and CDR2 FQGNSA. The V end lost 2 bases, the J end lost 6 bases, and 11 bases lay between the germline ends. The CDR3 DNA reads TGTGCCAGCAGCTTAATGGCAGACATTAATTCACCCCTCCACTTT. Translated, it gives CASSLMADINSPLHF. Based on the CDR3 plus reference TRBV7-2 and TRBJ1-6, the full variable domain is GAGVSQSPSNKVTEKGKDVELRCDPISGHTALYWYRQSLGQGLEFLIYFQGNSAPDKSGLPSDRFSAERTGGSVSTLTIQRTQQEDSAVYLCASSLMADINSPLHFGNGTRLTVT.

This clonotype was detected many times. The chain combines TRBV28 with TRBJ2-3; TRBD2 matches 11 bases. Germline loops: CDR1 MDHEN, CDR2 SYDVKM. This CDR3 has 16 residues. The V and J ends lost 6 bases and 3 bases, in that order; junction bases with no gene match: 8. The CDR3 region is CASSLTTSGRTDTQYF. For the CDR3, the DNA is TGTGCCAGCAGCCTCACAACTAGCGGGAGAACAGATACGCAGTATTTT.

This clonotype was counted many times. V and J are TRBV7-8 and TRBJ2-5, with 8 positions matching TRBD2. The CDR3 sequence is 15 residues long. Germline V gene sequence: CDR1 SGHVS, CDR2 FQNEAQ. V lost 7 bases, J lost 5 bases, and 12 bases stayed unmatched. CDR3 nucleotide sequence: TGTGCCAGCAAGCTGTCGGGACTAGTGGAGGAGACCCAGTACTTC. Residues: CASKLSGLVEETQYF.

The sample holds many counts of this clonotype. V usage is TRBV27 and J usage is TRBJ1-5, with TRBD1 identical over 10 bases. J lost 8 bases, V lost 6 bases, and 7 bases had no gene match. The CDR3 consists of 14 residues. Per the germline V gene, CDR1 is MNHEY and CDR2 is SMNVEV (reference sequence). For the CDR3, the DNA is TGTGCCAGCAGCTCGACAGGGGGCAAGGAGCCCCAGCATTTT. As protein: CASSSTGGKEPQHF.

DNA for the CDR3: TGCAGTGCCAGACGTGAGGGGCCGAACACTGAAGCTTTCTTT. Its protein is CSARREGPNTEAFF. The V gene is TRBV20-1, the J gene TRBJ1-1; perhaps TRBD1 as D (5 bases). Per the germline V gene, CDR1 is DFQATT and CDR2 is SNEGSKA (reference sequence). CDR3 length: 14 amino acids. Trimming took 6 bases from V and 1 from J, leaving 15 bases between them.